This entry concerns a single T cell receptor (beta chain). The germline V gene has CDR1 SGHVS and CDR2 FNYEAQ. V shed 1 base, J shed 4 bases, and the junction held 4 bases outside the gene matches. CDR3 length equals 15 residues. The source of the sample is a study of blood T cell repertoires in COVID-19. Study-level background: Both acute and convalescent COVID-19 samples were obtained from the United States, Italy and Spain. T cells, B-cell-depleted T cells, or PBMCs provided the cDNA or gDNA that served as material.

Some clones are missing from TCRdb's copy, which holds only in-frame ones; the method was immunoSEQ multiplex PCR. The sample consists of approximately 100,000 clones, about 79% of them appearing once. The clonotype comes from a woman older than 75 with active or convalescent COVID-19. Sample: peripheral blood. This chain joins TRBV7-6 and TRBJ2-7; 10 bases match TRBD2. CDR3 sequence (DNA): TGTGCCAGCAGCTTAGGGGCTAGCGGGAGTTACGAGCAGTACTTC. Amino acids: CASSLGASGSYEQYF.